The entry below gives a single T cell receptor beta chain sequence along with its context. Clones were sequenced by immunoSEQ multiplex PCR, and TCRdb holds only the in-frame ones, with some missing. The data show 120,000 or so clones, 82% seen once. Between the trimmed V and J ends, which lost 0 bases and 5 bases, there was a span of 16 bases. The CDR3 runs 16 residues. The germline CDR1 and CDR2 sequences are MGHRA and YSYEKL. This sample is part of a study of blood T cell repertoires in COVID-19. The sequencing sample was made of peripheral blood. This clonotype was obtained from a human donor in a cohort sampled during active COVID-19. The rearrangement uses TRBV4-1 and TRBJ2-5, with D possibly being TRBD1 (6 bases). The CDR3 DNA follows: TGCGCCAGCAGCCAAGAACCCACCGGGACAATGGAGACCCAGTACTTC. As protein: CASSQEPTGTMETQYF.